The entry below describes one TCR beta chain. CD8 cells regarded as naive lacked CD45RO, were positively chosen for CCR7, and omitted terminally differentiated effector memory CD45RA+ cells. The donor cohort consisted entirely of Caucasian adults residing in Nashville, Tennessee. Clones were sequenced by immunoSEQ multiplex PCR, and TCRdb holds only the in-frame ones, with some missing. The sample contains about 870,000 clones, about 92% of which appear only once. The data stem from a study of shared clonotypes between healthy human individuals. The sample taken for sequencing was naive CD8+ T cells sorted from blood. The clonotype comes from a man aged 25-45 years in good health.

CDR3 residues: CASSLLHHSGANVLTF. CDR3 DNA sequence: TGTGCCAGCAGTTTATTACACCACTCTGGGGCCAACGTCCTGACTTTC. The chain has TRBV27 and TRBJ2-6; D remains ambiguous. The CDR3 totals 16 residues. Trimming left V 1 base short and J 0 bases short, with 7 bases between. In germline, CDR1 is MNHEY, CDR2 SMNVEV (reference sequence).